The 18 T cell receptor beta chains presented below share a single source sample, sequenced in a study of shared clonotypes between healthy human individuals. Sequenced by immunoSEQ multiplex PCR; TCRdb stores in-frame clones only, minus some. Of 2 million to 2.5 million clones listed, approximately 95% are singletons. The sequencing input was naive CD4+ T cells sorted from blood. Subset here: CD45RA+ positively selected. The receptor set was obtained from a man younger than 30 in good health.

This clone was counted a single time. The CDR3 loop reads CASSPGTSGRHTDTQYF. In DNA, the CDR3 is TGCGCCAGCAGCCCTGGGACTAGCGGGAGGCACACAGATACGCAGTATTTT. This rearrangement joins TRBV5-1 to TRBJ2-3; 15 positions match TRBD2. Germline V gene lookup returns CDR1 SGHRS and CDR2 YFSETQ. CDR3 size: 17 residues. Unmatched junction bases numbered 5, after V lost 4 bases and J lost 2 bases.

With respect to this clone: Other DNA sequences within the sample encode an identical CDR3. The chain links TRBV6-5 to TRBJ1-1; D not certain. The CDR3 has 13 residues. CDR1 is MNHEY and CDR2 is SVGAGI in the germline V gene. Trimming removed 7 bases at V and 3 bases at J, with 12 bases between. CDR3 in DNA: TGTGCCAGCACCCGCGGGGAGCACACTGAAGCTTTCTTT. Protein product: CASTRGEHTEAFF.

With regard to this clone: In the same sample, other DNA sequences code for this CDR3. The gene calls are TRBV6-5 and TRBJ2-3; D gene ambiguous. CDR3 length: 11 amino acids. The V gene's germline CDR1 is MNHEY and CDR2 SVGAGI. The V end lost 6 bases, the J end lost 0 bases, and 1 base lay between the germline ends. The chain's CDR3 is CASRSTDTQYF. CDR3 DNA sequence: TGTGCCAGCAGAAGCACAGATACGCAGTATTTT.

This clone was found once. The junction departs from the called germline gene at one end, perhaps through a read error. The genes are TRBV7-7 and TRBJ2-2; D is unresolved. The germline V gene encodes CDR1 SSHAT and CDR2 FNYEAQ (reference sequence). The CDR3 has 13 amino acids. The CDR3 protein is CASSSNPTGELFF. Written as DNA, the CDR3 is TGTGCTAGCAGCTCGAATCCCACCGGGGAGCTGTTTTTT.

The V gene is TRBV11-2, the J gene TRBJ2-2; 7 positions match TRBD1. With 4 bases clipped from V and 6 bases from J, the junction kept 5 bases outside the gene matches. Germline assignment: CDR1 SGHAT and CDR2 FQNNGV. The CDR3 runs 14 residues. The CDR3 region is CASSSIDRAGELFF. CDR3 in DNA: TGTGCCAGCAGCTCAATTGACAGGGCCGGGGAGCTGTTTTTT.

The chain carries TRBV6-1 and TRBJ2-7; 9 bases line up with TRBD1. V dropped 4 bases and J dropped 2; count of bases not matched to a gene: 6. Germline V gene sequence: CDR1 MNHNS, CDR2 SASEGT. The CDR3 runs to 15 residues. The CDR3 reads CASSVDRGNPYEQYF. For the CDR3, the DNA is TGTGCCAGCAGTGTAGACAGGGGGAACCCCTACGAGCAGTACTTC.

This chain connects TRBV21-1 to TRBJ2-5. TRBV21-1 is deemed a pseudogene. The CDR3 length is 13 residues. CDR3 nucleotide sequence: TGTGCCAGCAGCAACTCCAACCTTTTCACCCAGTACTTC. Translation: CASSNSNLFTQYF.

This chain joins TRBV28 and TRBJ1-4, with TRBD1 as a possible D gene (5 bases). Germline CDR1 MDHEN, CDR2 SYDVKM. The length of the CDR3 is 14 residues. V lost 6 bases to trimming and J lost 5 bases, with 13 bases between them. CDR3 amino acids: CASRPGGKNEKLFF. DNA of the CDR3: TGTGCCAGCAGGCCCGGGGGTAAAAATGAAAAACTGTTTTTT.

The gene calls are TRBV7-9 and TRBJ1-5, with 8 bases identical to TRBD1. The CDR3 has 14 amino acids. V lost 5 bases, J lost 7 bases, and 7 bases stayed unmatched. Germline-derived CDR1 and CDR2 are SEHNR and FQNEAQ (reference sequence). CDR3 DNA sequence: TGTGCCAGCAGCCCCGGACAGGGCGAGCAGCCCCAGCATTTT. It yields the protein CASSPGQGEQPQHF.

This sequence joins TRBV5-4 and TRBJ2-5; 8 positions agree with TRBD2. This CDR3 is built from 15 residues. Trimming at V came to 2 bases and at J to 3 bases, leaving 6 bases not matched to a gene. CDR1 is SGHNT, CDR2 YYREEE, per germline (reference sequence). Here the CDR3 DNA reads TGTGCCAGCAGCTTAGGATCGCGGGGGGAAGAGACCCAGTACTTC. It yields the protein CASSLGSRGEETQYF.

The rearrangement uses TRBV5-1 and TRBJ1-4; D gene uncertain. The CDR3 is 15 amino acids. Germline V CDR1 and CDR2: SGHRS, YFSETQ. V shed 4 bases and J shed 8 bases, with 18 bases lying between them. The CDR3 is CASSTRANTGEKLFF. The CDR3 DNA reads TGCGCCAGCAGCACCCGAGCAAACACCGGGGAAAAACTGTTTTTT.

J is TRBJ2-5 and V is TRBV5-1; D might be TRBD1 or TRBD2, each matching 5 bases. The length of the CDR3 is 15 residues. Trimming took off 2 bases at V and 5 bases at J, with 16 bases between the two ends. CDR1 and CDR2 (germline): SGHRS, YFSETQ. The DNA for the CDR3 is TGCGCCAGCAGCTTAGGGACGTTAACAGGCGAGACCCAGTACTTC. It specifies CASSLGTLTGETQYF.

V is TRBV7-8 and J is TRBJ2-6; 11 nucleotides match TRBD1. The length of the CDR3 is 20 residues. The germline V gene encodes CDR1 SGHVS and CDR2 FQNEAQ. Unmatched junction bases numbered 8, after V lost 1 base and J lost 0 bases. This chain's CDR3 is CASSLGSGTGGRSGANVLTF. The CDR3 coding sequence is TGTGCCAGCAGCTTAGGGTCAGGGACAGGGGGTCGCTCTGGGGCCAACGTCCTGACTTTC.

As for this clone: This sample includes further DNA sequences coding for the same CDR3. This rearrangement joins TRBV4-3 to TRBJ2-3, with D tentatively TRBD2 (5 bases). The germline V gene encodes CDR1 LGHNA and CDR2 YSLEER. The CDR3 is 15 residues long. V was cut by 0 bases and J by 1 base, with 8 bases left in between. DNA of the CDR3: TGCGCCAGCAGCCAAGAAGGCGGGCGCACAGATACGCAGTATTTT. Encoded protein: CASSQEGGRTDTQYF.

V and J are TRBV19 and TRBJ1-6; unclear D gene. This CDR3 comprises 13 residues. The V gene lost 5 bases and the J gene lost 6 bases, with 8 bases spanning the gap. From germline, CDR1 is LNHDA and CDR2 SQIVND (reference sequence). In nucleotides, the CDR3 is TGTGCCAGTAGTGGACTGGTTAATTCACCCCTCCACTTT. As protein: CASSGLVNSPLHF. Drawing the rest from reference TRBV19 and TRBJ1-6, the complete variable domain is DGGITQSPKYLFRKEGQNVTLSCEQNLNHDAMYWYRQDPGQGLRLIYYSQIVNDFQKGDIAEGYSVSREKKESFPLTVTSAQKNPTAFYLCASSGLVNSPLHFGNGTRLTVT.

The V gene is TRBV30, the J gene TRBJ2-4, with D unclear. V shed 0 bases and J shed 3 bases, with 3 bases lying between them. CDR1 and CDR2 from the germline V gene are GTSNPN and SVGIG (reference sequence). The CDR3 is 12 amino acids. In DNA form, the CDR3 reads TGTGCCTGGAGTGTAGACAAAAACATTCAGTACTTC. Its translation: CAWSVDKNIQYF. Filled out from reference TRBV30 and TRBJ2-4, the complete variable domain reads SQTIHQWPATLVQPVGSPLSLECTVEGTSNPNLYWYRQAAGRGLQLLFYSVGIGQISSEVPQNLSASRPQDRQFILSSKKLLLSDSGFYLCAWSVDKNIQYFGAGTRLSVL.

CDR3 sequence reads: CASSKEPAGYEQYF. The DNA for the CDR3 is TGTGCCAGCAGTAAAGAACCAGCGGGCTACGAGCAGTACTTC. The chain joins TRBV6-5 to TRBJ2-7; a weak D match, TRBD2 (6 bases). Per the germline V gene, CDR1 is MNHEY and CDR2 is SVGAGI. The CDR3 contains 14 residues. V was pared by 5 bases and J by 3 bases, with 14 bases between.

As regards this clone: Other nucleotide sequences from this sample produce the same CDR3. The chain carries TRBV7-2 and TRBJ1-5; D ambiguous. The CDR3 is made up of 15 amino acids. CDR1 is SGHTA, CDR2 FQGNSA, per germline. Trimming took 0 bases from V and 2 from J, leaving 8 bases between them. CDR3 coding DNA: TGTGCCAGCAGCTTAGCCGGGGTCGGCAATCAGCCCCAGCATTTT. Amino acids: CASSLAGVGNQPQHF.